This is a list of T cell receptor beta chains from one sample in a study of regulatory T cells in long-lasting Graves disease. Using its own MiXCR run on the multiplex PCR reads, TCRdb lists one record per CDR3 protein. The sample has 400,000 to 600,000 distinct CDR3 sequences, 20% to 25% seen once. The sequences come from peripheral blood mononuclear cells (PBMCs), collected when the disease was refractory, from a patient treated with antithyroid drugs. Receptors originate from a female donor with Graves disease. Each CDR3 is given with its conserved first and last residue. The D gene is left open where the match is weak. Not all rows give a size; the values are once, few, many and, for expanded clones, a class.

j_gene,v_gene,d_gene,abundance,CDR3aa,CDR3nt
TRBJ2-5,TRBV20-1,.,many,CSARGWDFQETQYF,TGCAGTGCTAGAGGATGGGACTTCCAAGAGACCCAGTACTTC
TRBJ2-5,TRBV27,.,many,CASSYTLGSRETQYF,TGTGCCAGCAGTTACACCCTCGGGAGCAGGGAGACCCAGTACTTC
TRBJ2-7,TRBV10-3,.,many,CAISPVLTYEQYF,TGTGCCATCAGCCCGGTGCTGACCTACGAGCAGTACTTC
TRBJ1-4,TRBV20-1,.,many,CSASFGATNEKLFF,TGCAGTGCTTCCTTCGGCGCAACTAATGAAAAACTGTTTTTT
TRBJ1-2,TRBV3-1,.,many,CASSQGDGYTF,TGTGCCAGCAGCCAAGGTGATGGCTACACCTTC
TRBJ1-1,TRBV20-1,.,.,CSARWVNTRDTEAFF,TGCAGTGCTCGATGGGTCAATACGCGGGACACTGAAGCTTTCTTT
TRBJ2-2,TRBV28,.,many,CASLNGQRNTGELFF,TGTGCCAGCCTTAACGGGCAGCGGAACACCGGGGAGCTGTTTTTT
TRBJ2-7,TRBV20-1,TRBD2,.,CSARGLAGISLSYEQHF,TGCAGTGCTCGAGGACTAGCGGGGATTTCACTCTCCTACGAGCAGCACTTC
TRBJ1-1,TRBV29-1,.,few,CSVEPGVNTEAFF,TGCAGCGTTGAGCCAGGGGTGAACACTGAAGCTTTCTTT
TRBJ2-7,TRBV6-2/TRBV6-3,TRBD1,many,CASRDGTGGDEQYF,TGTGCCAGCAGGGACGGGACAGGGGGGGACGAGCAGTACTTC
TRBJ2-4,TRBV6-2/TRBV6-3,TRBD2,many,CASSLTSGSNIQYF,TGTGCCAGCAGTTTGACTAGCGGGAGTAACATTCAGTACTTC
TRBJ2-7,TRBV5-5,.,.,CASSFLNYEQYF,TGTGCCAGCAGTTTTCTTAACTACGAGCAGTACTTC
TRBJ2-7,TRBV12-3/TRBV12-4,.,many,CASSIRRNNYEQYF,TGTGCCAGCAGTATCCGGAGGAACAACTACGAGCAGTACTTC
TRBJ2-2,TRBV2,TRBD2,many,CASSPWTSGVGELFF,TGTGCCAGCAGTCCTTGGACTAGCGGTGTCGGGGAGCTGTTTTTT
TRBJ1-4,TRBV7-9,.,.,CASSLGDGNEKLFF,TGTGCCAGCAGCTTAGGGGACGGTAATGAAAAACTGTTTTTT
TRBJ2-7,TRBV11-3,.,.,CASSLRGQGRGGLYEQYF,TGTGCCAGCAGCTTACGGGGCCAGGGTCGAGGGGGGCTCTACGAGCAGTACTTC
TRBJ2-7,TRBV5-1,.,few,CASSYGTGAYEQYF,TGTGCCAGCAGTTACGGGACGGGAGCCTACGAGCAGTACTTC
TRBJ1-1,TRBV7-9,TRBD1,few,CASSSGGTLNTEAFF,TGTGCCAGCAGCTCAGGGGGGACGTTGAACACTGAAGCTTTCTTT
TRBJ1-2,TRBV24-1,.,many,CATSAGVSGYTF,TGTGCCACCAGTGCAGGGGTTTCTGGCTACACCTTC
TRBJ2-7,TRBV19,TRBD1,.,CASSETGTDSYEQYF,TGTGCCAGTAGTGAGACCGGGACAGACTCCTACGAGCAGTACTTC
TRBJ2-5,TRBV29-1,TRBD2,many,CSVEDTLAGEWYF,TGCAGCGTTGAAGATACACTAGCGGGGGAGTGGTACTTC
TRBJ2-7,TRBV12-3/TRBV12-4,.,many,CASRSQGNSYEQYF,TGTGCCAGCAGAAGTCAGGGGAACTCCTACGAGCAGTACTTC
TRBJ1-2,TRBV29-1,TRBD1,many,CSARTGGDYGYTF,TGCAGCGCCCGGACAGGGGGCGACTATGGCTACACCTTC
TRBJ2-5,TRBV24-1,TRBD2,many,CATSPTRLARQETQYF,TGTGCCACCAGCCCCACTCGACTAGCGAGACAAGAGACCCAGTACTTC
TRBJ2-3,TRBV12-3/TRBV12-4,TRBD2,.,CASAKAGTSFSDTQYF,TGTGCCAGCGCTAAAGCCGGGACTAGCTTCTCAGATACGCAGTATTTT